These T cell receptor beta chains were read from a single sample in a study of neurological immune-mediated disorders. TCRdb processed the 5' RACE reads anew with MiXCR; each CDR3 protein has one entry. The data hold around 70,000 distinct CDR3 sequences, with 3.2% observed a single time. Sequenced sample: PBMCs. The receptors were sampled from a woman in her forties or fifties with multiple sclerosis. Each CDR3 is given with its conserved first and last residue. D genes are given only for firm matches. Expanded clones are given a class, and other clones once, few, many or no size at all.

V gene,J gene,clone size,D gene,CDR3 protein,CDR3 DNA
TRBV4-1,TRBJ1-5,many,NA,CASSQGANNQPQHF,TGCGCCAGCAGCCAAGGCGCGAACAATCAGCCCCAGCATTTT
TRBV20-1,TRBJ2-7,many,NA,CSAAPGAGNPYEQYF,TGCAGTGCTGCCCCAGGGGCGGGTAATCCCTACGAGCAGTACTTC
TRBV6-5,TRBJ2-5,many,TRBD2,CASREGTSGGVRYF,TGTGCCAGCAGGGAAGGGACTAGCGGGGGCGTGAGGTACTTC
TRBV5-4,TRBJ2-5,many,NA,CASTHQTAPETQYF,TGTGCCAGCACTCACCAGACAGCACCAGAGACCCAGTACTTC
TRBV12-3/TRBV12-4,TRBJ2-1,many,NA,CASSRGGRGLCNEQFF,TGTGCCAGCAGTAGGGGGGGGAGGGGGTTATGCAATGAGCAGTTCTTC
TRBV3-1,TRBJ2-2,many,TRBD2,CASALWAGDSTGELFF,TGTGCCAGCGCCCTTTGGGCGGGGGATTCCACCGGGGAGCTGTTTTTT
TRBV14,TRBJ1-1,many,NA,CASSQPAISEAFF,TGTGCCAGCAGCCAACCCGCAATTTCGGAAGCTTTCTTT
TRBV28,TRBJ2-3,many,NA,CASSSGARDTQYF,TGTGCCAGCAGTTCAGGGGCCCGGGATACGCAGTATTTT
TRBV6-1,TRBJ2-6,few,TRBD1,CASSEGTGSGANVLTF,TGTGCCAGCAGTGAAGGGACAGGGTCTGGGGCCAACGTCCTGACTTTC
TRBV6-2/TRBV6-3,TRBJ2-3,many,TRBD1,CASSRDSRTDTQYF,TGTGCCAGCAGTAGGGACAGCCGCACAGATACGCAGTATTTT
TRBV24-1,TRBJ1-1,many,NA,CATSDFLNTEAFF,TGTGCCACCAGTGATTTTCTGAACACTGAAGCTTTCTTT
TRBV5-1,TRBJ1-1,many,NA,CASSLAAGAQNTEAFF,TGCGCCAGCAGCTTGGCCGCAGGGGCCCAGAACACTGAAGCTTTCTTT
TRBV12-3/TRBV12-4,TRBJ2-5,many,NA,CASSTRETQYF,TGTGCCAGCAGCACAAGAGAGACCCAGTACTTC
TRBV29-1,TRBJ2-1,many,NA,CSVEEGGTHYNEQFF,TGCAGCGTTGAAGAAGGCGGGACCCACTACAATGAGCAGTTCTTC
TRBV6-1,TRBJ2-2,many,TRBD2,CASTRGLATDTGELFF,TGTGCCAGCACCAGAGGACTAGCTACGGACACCGGGGAGCTGTTTTTT
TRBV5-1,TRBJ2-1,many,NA,CASSLGGTTYNEQFF,TGCGCCAGCAGCTTGGGAGGGACGACCTACAATGAGCAGTTCTTC
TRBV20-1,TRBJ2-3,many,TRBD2,CSARDQTSGGQSTYF,TGCAGTGCTAGAGATCAAACTAGCGGGGGCCAATCTACGTATTTT
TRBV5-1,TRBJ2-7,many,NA,CASSPGGGHSGYEQYF,TGCGCCAGCAGTCCAGGAGGGGGACACTCGGGTTACGAGCAGTACTTC
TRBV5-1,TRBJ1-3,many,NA,CASSLDRVGNTIYF,TGCGCCAGCAGCTTGGACCGCGTTGGAAACACCATATATTTT
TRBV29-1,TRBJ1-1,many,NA,CSVLKNTEAFF,TGCAGCGTCCTGAAAAACACTGAAGCTTTCTTT
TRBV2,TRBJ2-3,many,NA,CASLYSTITDTQYF,TGTGCCAGCCTGTACAGCACTATCACAGATACGCAGTATTTT
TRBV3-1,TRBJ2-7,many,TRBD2,CASSQVRASGRYEQYF,TGTGCCAGCAGCCAAGTCCGGGCTAGCGGGAGGTACGAGCAGTACTTC
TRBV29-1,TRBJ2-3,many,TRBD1,CSVKVGQGADTQYF,TGCAGCGTGAAGGTCGGACAGGGGGCAGATACGCAGTATTTT
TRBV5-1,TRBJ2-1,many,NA,CASSLVAGDYNEQFF,TGCGCCAGCAGCTTGGTGGCAGGGGACTACAATGAGCAGTTCTTC
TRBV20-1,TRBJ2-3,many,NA,CSASTDTQYF,TGCAGTGCTAGCACAGATACGCAGTATTTT
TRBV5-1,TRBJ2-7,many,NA,CASSLGTIYEQYF,TGCGCCAGCAGCCTAGGGACGATCTACGAGCAGTACTTC
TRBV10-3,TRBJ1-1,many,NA,CATSGVGRDTEAFF,TGTGCCACCTCCGGTGTGGGGCGGGACACTGAAGCTTTCTTT
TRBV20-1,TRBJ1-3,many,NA,CSARASFSSNTIYF,TGCAGTGCTAGAGCAAGTTTCTCCTCAAACACCATATATTTT
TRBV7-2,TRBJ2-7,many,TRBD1,CASSLAGQGVPYEQYF,TGTGCCAGCAGCTTAGCAGGACAGGGAGTCCCTTACGAGCAGTACTTC
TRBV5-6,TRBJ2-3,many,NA,CASSFWFEGATDTQYF,TGTGCCAGCAGCTTTTGGTTCGAGGGCGCGACAGATACGCAGTATTTT
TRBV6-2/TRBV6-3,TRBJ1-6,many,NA,CASNFFRGSPLHF,TGTGCCAGCAATTTCTTTCGGGGTTCACCCCTCCACTTT
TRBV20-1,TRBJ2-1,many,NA,CSARGGIDEQFF,TGCAGTGCTAGAGGCGGGATCGATGAGCAGTTCTTC
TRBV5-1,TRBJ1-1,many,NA,CASSLNRALNTEAFF,TGCGCCAGCAGCTTGAACAGGGCTCTGAACACTGAAGCTTTCTTT
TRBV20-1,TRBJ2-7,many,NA,CSARVGGRSYEQYF,TGCAGTGCTAGAGTAGGAGGCAGGTCCTACGAGCAGTACTTC
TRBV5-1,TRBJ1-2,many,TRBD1,CASSSDRVINYGYTF,TGCGCCAGCAGCTCGGACAGGGTGATAAACTATGGCTACACCTTC
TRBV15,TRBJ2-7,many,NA,CATSSRATGLEQYF,TGTGCCACCAGCAGCAGAGCCACAGGGCTCGAGCAGTACTTC
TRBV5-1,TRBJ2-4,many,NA,CASSSGLAKNIQYF,TGCGCCAGCAGCTCGGGACTAGCCAAAAACATTCAGTACTTC
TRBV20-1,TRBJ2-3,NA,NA,CSARRGPSTDTQYF,TGCAGTGCGAGGAGGGGCCCTAGCACAGATACGCAGTATTTT
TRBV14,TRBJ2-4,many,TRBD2,CASSQDRTSGDLAKNIQYF,TGTGCCAGCAGCCAAGACCGGACTAGCGGGGATCTAGCCAAAAACATTCAGTACTTC
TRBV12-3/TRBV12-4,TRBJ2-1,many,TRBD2,CASSLGLAGGYEQFF,TGTGCCAGCAGTTTAGGGCTAGCGGGAGGATATGAGCAGTTCTTC
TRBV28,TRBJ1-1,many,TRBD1,CASSSPGQGASEAFF,TGTGCCAGCAGTTCACCGGGACAGGGGGCTTCTGAAGCTTTCTTT
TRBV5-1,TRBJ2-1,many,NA,CASSPAGAAGFDEQFF,TGCGCCAGCAGCCCCGCCGGGGCAGCGGGTTTCGATGAGCAGTTCTTC
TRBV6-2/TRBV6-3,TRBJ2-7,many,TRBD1,CASSPGQGVLWYF,TGTGCCAGCAGTCCGGGACAGGGGGTGTTGTGGTACTTC
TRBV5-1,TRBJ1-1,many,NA,CASSLLGSRDTEAFF,TGCGCCAGCAGCTTGCTGGGGAGCAGGGACACTGAAGCTTTCTTT
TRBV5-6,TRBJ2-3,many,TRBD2,CASSSTFRDYTDTQYF,TGTGCCAGCAGCTCCACCTTCCGGGACTACACAGATACGCAGTATTTT
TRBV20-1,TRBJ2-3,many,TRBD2,CSSLAGGKDTQYF,TGCAGTTCATTAGCGGGGGGGAAAGATACGCAGTATTTT
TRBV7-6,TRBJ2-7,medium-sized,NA,CASSLEAGVYEQYF,TGTGCCAGCAGCTTAGAAGCAGGGGTCTACGAGCAGTACTTC
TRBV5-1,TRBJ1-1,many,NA,CASSLGGPEAFF,TGCGCCAGCAGCTTGGGGGGGCCTGAAGCTTTCTTT
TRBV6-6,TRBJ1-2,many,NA,CASSYSKGNYGYTF,TGTGCCAGCAGTTACTCGAAGGGTAACTATGGCTACACCTTC
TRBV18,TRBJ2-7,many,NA,CASSPPVTATYEQYF,TGTGCCAGCTCACCACCGGTGACTGCGACCTACGAGCAGTACTTC
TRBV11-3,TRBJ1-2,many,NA,CASSLDQGPYGYTF,TGTGCCAGCAGCTTAGATCAGGGACCCTATGGCTACACCTTC
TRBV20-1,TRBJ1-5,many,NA,CSASNPDQPQHF,TGCAGTGCTAGTAACCCGGATCAGCCCCAGCATTTT
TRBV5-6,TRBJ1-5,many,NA,CASSLGQINQPQHF,TGTGCCAGCAGCTTGGGACAGATCAATCAGCCCCAGCATTTT
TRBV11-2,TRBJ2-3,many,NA,CASSLTTDTQYF,TGTGCCAGCAGCTTAACCACAGATACGCAGTATTTT
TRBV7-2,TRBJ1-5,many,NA,CASQGNNQPQHF,TGTGCCAGCCAGGGAAACAATCAGCCCCAGCATTTT
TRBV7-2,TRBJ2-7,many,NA,CASSLVYGGTSEQYF,TGTGCCAGCAGCTTAGTGTACGGGGGAACTAGCGAGCAGTACTTC
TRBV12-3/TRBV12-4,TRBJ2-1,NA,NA,CASRPSGGAQFF,TGTGCCAGCAGACCCTCGGGCGGGGCGCAGTTCTTC
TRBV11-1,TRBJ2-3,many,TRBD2,CASSPGIAGGRGDTQYF,TGTGCCAGCAGCCCCGGGATAGCGGGGGGGCGGGGAGATACGCAGTATTTT
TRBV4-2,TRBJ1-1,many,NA,CASSQAGARSTEAFF,TGTGCCAGCAGCCAAGCCGGGGCACGAAGCACTGAAGCTTTCTTT